This T cell receptor beta chain was sequenced in a study of PD-1 blockade in mismatch repair-deficient tumors. Study-level information: All were previously treated, progressing patients with approximately 12 mismatch repair-deficient cancer types.

A few pembrolizumab responders had their TCRs sequenced. About this clone: Its specificity is unknown.

The germline gives CDR1 MDHEN, CDR2 SYDVKM. This CDR3 contains 14 residues. J was trimmed by 0 bases and V by 5 bases; bases with no gene match: 1. TCRdb's copy holds only in-frame clones and misses some; the assay was immunoSEQ multiplex PCR. There are tens of thousands of clones in the sample; approximately 78% occur only once, and roughly 6% lies in the top ten. Study-level findings and limits: Tumor-resident clones, often undetectable pretreatment in blood, expanded then contracted after pembrolizumab.

The chain couples TRBV28 to TRBJ1-5; 7 nucleotides match TRBD1. The receptor was derived from an adult with mismatch repair-deficient cancer. The material sequenced was peripheral blood, taken 2 weeks after starting pembrolizumab. The CDR3 sequence: CASSDRASNQPQHF. In DNA, the CDR3 is TGTGCCAGCAGTGACAGGGCTAGCAATCAGCCCCAGCATTTT.